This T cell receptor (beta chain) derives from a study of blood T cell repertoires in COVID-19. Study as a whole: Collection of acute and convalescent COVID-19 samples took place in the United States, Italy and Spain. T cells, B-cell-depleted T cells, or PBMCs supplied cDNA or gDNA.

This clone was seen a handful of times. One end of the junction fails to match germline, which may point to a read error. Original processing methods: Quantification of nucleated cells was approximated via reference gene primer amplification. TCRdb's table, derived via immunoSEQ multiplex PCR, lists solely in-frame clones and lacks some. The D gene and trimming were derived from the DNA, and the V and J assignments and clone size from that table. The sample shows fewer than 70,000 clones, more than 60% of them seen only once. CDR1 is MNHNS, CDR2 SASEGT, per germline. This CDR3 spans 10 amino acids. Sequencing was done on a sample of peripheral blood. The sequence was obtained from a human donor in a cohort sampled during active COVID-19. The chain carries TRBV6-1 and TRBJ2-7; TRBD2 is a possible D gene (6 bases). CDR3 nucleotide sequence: TGTGCCAGCAGTGAAAGGAGGAGGGACTTC. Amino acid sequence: CASSERRRDF.